This T cell receptor (beta chain) was sequenced during a study of blood T cell repertoires in COVID-19. In the study overall: T cells, B-cell-depleted T cells, or PBMCs provided the cDNA or gDNA that served as material.

The V segment lost 6 bases and the J segment 4 bases; nucleotides outside the gene matches: 7. This CDR3 is built from 14 residues. Per the germline V gene, CDR1 is MDHEN and CDR2 is SYDVKM. Per the original data handling: Amplification from reference gene primers served as the basis for estimated nucleated cell counts. The repertoire was sequenced with immunoSEQ multiplex PCR; TCRdb's copy has only in-frame clones and lacks some. That table is the source of V, J and clone size, and D and trimming were worked out from the DNA. This table holds around 300,000 clones, under 90% found once. Enrollees, roughly 18 to 90 years old, lived in 20 to 25 US areas. The study counted Cohort 3 donors as recovered given two negative PCRs, clearance, or symptom resolution.

This TCR came from a woman aged 60-75 years who had recovered from COVID-19. Sequenced sample: PBMCs or T cells enriched from blood (not recorded which). The rearrangement joins TRBV28 to TRBJ1-2, with 8 bases fitting TRBD1. The CDR3 is CASRTTGDSYGYTF. In nucleotides, the CDR3 is TGTGCCAGCAGGACGACAGGGGACAGCTATGGCTACACCTTC.